A selection of T cell receptor beta chains follows, all from one sample in a study of cytomegalovirus exposure and HLA in healthy donors. TCRdb's copy holds only in-frame clones and misses some; the assay was immunoSEQ multiplex PCR. The sample has approximately 130,000 clones; approximately 10% are singletons. The sequenced sample consisted of PBMCs. These receptors were taken from a woman aged 40 to 50 in good health and CMV-seropositive. Both conserved end residues are part of each CDR3. A D gene is named only where the DNA matches it firmly. The listing skips clone size in some rows; elsewhere it reads once, few, many or a size class.

TGTGCCAGTAGACCGTCCCCGGGTAGCGGGGCCTTCCTTTATACGCAGTATTTT CASRPSPGSGAFLYTQYF TRBD2 TRBJ2-3 - TRBV19
TGTGCCAGCAGCCGGAAGCCGGAGGTTAGCAACTATGGCTACACCTTC CASSRKPEVSNYGYTF - TRBJ1-2 few TRBV5-6
TGTGCCAGCAGCTTTCGACAGGACACAAATGAAAAACTGTTTTTT CASSFRQDTNEKLFF - TRBJ1-4 - TRBV5-6
TGTGCCAGCAGCTTGGAAGGGGCCGGGGAGCTGTTTTTT CASSLEGAGELFF - TRBJ2-2 few TRBV5-4
TGCAGCGCTCGACAGGGGATCCACGAGCAGTACTTC CSARQGIHEQYF TRBD1 TRBJ2-7 - TRBV29-1
TGCGCCAGCAGCTTGGACGCAAGAGCGGGGGGGTCCTACAATGAGCAGTTCTTC CASSLDARAGGSYNEQFF TRBD2 TRBJ2-1 few TRBV5-1
TGCAGCGTTGAGATTGACAGGGGGCGAAGTGAGACCCAGTACTTC CSVEIDRGRSETQYF TRBD1 TRBJ2-5 medium-sized TRBV29-1
TGTGCCAGCTCAGGGGGGATTAACACTGAAGCTTTCTTT CASSGGINTEAFF - TRBJ1-1 - TRBV18
TGTGCCAGCAGCTTAGACGGGACAGGCTGTTCCTACGAGCAGTACTTC CASSLDGTGCSYEQYF TRBD1 TRBJ2-7 few TRBV7-4
TGTGCCAGCAGCCAAGCGACAGGGCTTGAAGCTTTCTTT CASSQATGLEAFF TRBD1 TRBJ1-1 - TRBV6-5
TGTGCCAGCAGCGCCAGACAGGGGGCATTTGGAAACACCATATATTTT CASSARQGAFGNTIYF TRBD1 TRBJ1-3 few TRBV9
TGCGCCAGCAGTGTCGATCTCCGGGATACGCAGTATTTT CASSVDLRDTQYF - TRBJ2-3 few TRBV10-1
TGTGCTAGTGGTTTGGCAGGCTACGAGCAGTACTTC CASGLAGYEQYF - TRBJ2-7 - TRBV12-5
TGTGCCAGCAGCTTCGGGGGGGCCTGGGAGACCCAGTACTTC CASSFGGAWETQYF TRBD2 TRBJ2-5 - TRBV5-6
TGTGCCAGCAGCTTAGTACTCCGGACTAGCGGAGGAGAGACCCAGTACTTC CASSLVLRTSGGETQYF TRBD2 TRBJ2-5 - TRBV7-2
TGCAGCGTTGGAGGGGGCCCCTATGGCTACACCTTC CSVGGGPYGYTF TRBD1 TRBJ1-2 few TRBV29-1
TGTGCCAGCAGCTTAGCGCGGACAGGGGGCAACACTGAAGCTTTCTTT CASSLARTGGNTEAFF TRBD1 TRBJ1-1 - TRBV7-9
TGTGCCAGCAGTCAGAACACAGATACGCAGTATTTT CASSQNTDTQYF - TRBJ2-3 few TRBV27
TGTGCCAGCAGTTACCCCGGGGGGGAACTAGACAATGAGCAGTTCTTC CASSYPGGELDNEQFF TRBD2 TRBJ2-1 - TRBV13
TGTGCCAGCAGAAATGGACTAGCCCGGAGCAATGAGCAGTTCTTC CASRNGLARSNEQFF TRBD2 TRBJ2-1 - TRBV6-5
TGCGCCAGCAACCGTGAATCAGGGTGGGGAGAGACCCAGTACTTC CASNRESGWGETQYF - TRBJ2-5 - TRBV5-1
TGCGCCAGCGGAAAGGAAATATCGGGGTCACCCCTCCACTTT CASGKEISGSPLHF - TRBJ1-6 few TRBV10-2
TGCGCCAGCAGCTTGGGGGGGCAGGGCCATGAAGCTTTCTTT CASSLGGQGHEAFF - TRBJ1-1 - TRBV5-1
TGTGCCTGGAGTGTACGCCCCAGAAGAGGAATCAATGAGCAGTTCTTC CAWSVRPRRGINEQFF - TRBJ2-1 - TRBV30
TGCGCTACCGCCGACGGACAGGGAGTTCAAGAGACCCAGTACTTC CATADGQGVQETQYF TRBD1 TRBJ2-5 few TRBV4-1
TGTGCCAGCAGCTTAGGGGCAGGGGGTAAAGCTTTCTTT CASSLGAGGKAFF TRBD1 TRBJ1-1 - TRBV7-2
TGTGCCAGCACCGCGGTAGATAGCAATCAGCCCCAGCATTTT CASTAVDSNQPQHF - TRBJ1-5 - TRBV2
TGCGCCAGCAGCCAGGGACTAGCGGAAGAGACCCAGTACTTC CASSQGLAEETQYF TRBD2 TRBJ2-5 - TRBV5-1
TGTGCCAGCAGCTTGGGGAGCGGGGGGGCCTTGGGAAATGAGCAGTTCTTC CASSLGSGGALGNEQFF TRBD2 TRBJ2-1 - TRBV5-5
TGTGCCAGCAACGGTGGACAGGGGTTGGCTTCACCCCTCCACTTT CASNGGQGLASPLHF TRBD1 TRBJ1-6 few TRBV28
TGTGCCAGCAGCTGGGGACAGGGGCTCACTGAAGCTTTCTTT CASSWGQGLTEAFF TRBD1 TRBJ1-1 once TRBV5-5
TGTGCCAGCAGTGAGGGACTTCTTACAGGTCAGCCCCAGCATTTT CASSEGLLTGQPQHF - TRBJ1-5 few TRBV6-1
TGTGCCAGCAGCTTGTTAGGAGGACAGCTCTCTGGAAACACCATATATTTT CASSLLGGQLSGNTIYF - TRBJ1-3 - TRBV5-5
TGCGCCAGCAGCCAAGAGTGGGGTGGAGGCGGCTATGGCTACACCTTC CASSQEWGGGGYGYTF - TRBJ1-2 - TRBV4-1
TGTGCCAGCAGCTTGGCCGGGACAGGGAAGGATACGCAGTATTTT CASSLAGTGKDTQYF TRBD1 TRBJ2-3 few TRBV5-8
TGTGCCAGCAGACCCCAACAGGGGGCGAACACTGAAGCTTTCTTT CASRPQQGANTEAFF TRBD1 TRBJ1-1 few TRBV5-4
TGCGCCAGCAGCTTAAGAAACTTCAACACTGAAGCTTTCTTT CASSLRNFNTEAFF - TRBJ1-1 few TRBV5-1
TGCAGCGTTTTGTCCCGGGAGACCCAGTACTTC CSVLSRETQYF - TRBJ2-5 few TRBV29-1
TGTGCCAGCAGCTTAGCCAGGGGAGGGACCGGGGAGCTGTTTTTT CASSLARGGTGELFF - TRBJ2-2 - TRBV7-9
TGTGCCACCAGCACCCCTGGCAGGGTCAGCTATGGCTACACCTTC CATSTPGRVSYGYTF - TRBJ1-2 few TRBV15
TGTGCCAGCAGCCTCGGGGACTTAGGAGCTTTCTTT CASSLGDLGAFF - TRBJ1-1 few TRBV5-6
TGCGCCAGCAGCCAAGATCGTCGGAGGACCGGGGAGCTGTTTTTT CASSQDRRRTGELFF - TRBJ2-2 few TRBV4-3
TGTGCCACCAGCAGTGGGACAGGATTTTATGGCTACACCTTC CATSSGTGFYGYTF TRBD1 TRBJ1-2 - TRBV15
TGTGCCAGTAGTCCCCGTGGGCCCAAGGGGACTGAAGCTTTCTTT CASSPRGPKGTEAFF - TRBJ1-1 - TRBV19
TGTGCCAGTAGCCGGACAGGGCCCTACGAGCAGTACTTC CASSRTGPYEQYF TRBD1 TRBJ2-7 few TRBV19